Below, 6 T cell receptor beta chains from the same sample are listed, as sequenced in a study of T cell responses to AZD1222 COVID-19 vaccine. Assay used: immunoSEQ multiplex PCR; TCRdb lists only in-frame clones, some missing. The sample shows 75,000 to 90,000 clones, approximately 85% of them seen only once. The source was peripheral blood, collected 28 days after the second AZD1222 dose. The receptors come from an adult who received the AZD1222 COVID-19 vaccine.

The chain links TRBV11-3 to TRBJ2-2; 13 bases align to TRBD2. Trimming took 5 bases from V and 7 from J; bases not matched to a gene: 7. Germline V gene data show CDR1 as SGHNT and CDR2 as YENEEA. The CDR3 covers 16 residues. CDR3: CASSNGLAGVGGELFF. CDR3 DNA sequence: TGTGCCAGCAGCAATGGACTAGCGGGAGTAGGCGGGGAGCTGTTTTTT.

The rearrangement uses TRBV12-2 and TRBJ1-6. TRBV12-2 is a known pseudogene. This CDR3 is built from 15 residues. The CDR3 DNA follows: TGTGCAAGTCGCTTCAGAGAAGCCTATAATTCACCCCTCCACTTT. It encodes CASRFREAYNSPLHF.

V usage is TRBV7-8 and J usage is TRBJ2-7; D perhaps matches TRBD2 (5 bases). Trimming removed 5 bases from V and 5 bases from J, with 19 bases in between. CDR1 is SGHVS and CDR2 is FQNEAQ in the germline V gene. The CDR3 sequence is 15 residues long. The CDR3 is CASSPRRGLTNEQYF. As DNA, the CDR3 is TGTGCCAGCAGCCCTCGCCGGGGATTAACTAACGAGCAGTACTTC.

The gene calls are TRBV4-3 and TRBJ1-2, with D possibly being TRBD1 (6 bases). In germline, CDR1 is LGHNA, CDR2 YSLEER. This CDR3 region has 20 residues. Trimming removed 0 bases at V and 0 bases at J, with 23 bases between. For the CDR3, the DNA is TGCGCCAGCAGCCAAGATCTCCCCAGACAGGCCGGCAGATCTAACTATGGCTACACCTTC. The encoded protein is CASSQDLPRQAGRSNYGYTF.

The chain has TRBV28 and TRBJ2-1, with 7 bases that match TRBD2. CDR3 length: 13 residues. Germline loops: CDR1 MDHEN, CDR2 SYDVKM. Trimming removed 6 bases from V and 5 bases from J; junction bases left unmatched: 4. This CDR3 reads CASRGGINNEQFF. CDR3 DNA sequence: TGTGCCAGCAGGGGGGGGATCAACAATGAGCAGTTCTTC.

This chain joins TRBV25-1 and TRBJ1-2; D perhaps matches TRBD1 (6 bases). Germline CDR1 and CDR2: MGHDK and SYGVNS. V lost 3 bases to trimming and J lost 8 bases, with 16 bases between them. The CDR3 length is 14 residues. The CDR3 reads CASSDHYRGGGYTF. In DNA, the CDR3 is TGTGCCAGCAGTGATCACTATCGAGGGGGAGGCTACACCTTC.